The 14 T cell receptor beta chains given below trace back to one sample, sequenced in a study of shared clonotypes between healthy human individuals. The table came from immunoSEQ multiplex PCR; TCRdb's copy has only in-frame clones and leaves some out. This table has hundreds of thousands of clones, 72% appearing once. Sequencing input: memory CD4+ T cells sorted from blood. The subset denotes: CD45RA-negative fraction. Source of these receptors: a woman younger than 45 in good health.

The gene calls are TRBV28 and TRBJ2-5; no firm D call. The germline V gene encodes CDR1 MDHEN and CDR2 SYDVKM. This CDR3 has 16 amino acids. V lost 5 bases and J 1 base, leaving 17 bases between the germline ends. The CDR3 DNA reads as TGTGCCAGCAGTCCCTTAGGGAATTTGGGCCAAGAGACCCAGTACTTC. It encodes CASSPLGNLGQETQYF.

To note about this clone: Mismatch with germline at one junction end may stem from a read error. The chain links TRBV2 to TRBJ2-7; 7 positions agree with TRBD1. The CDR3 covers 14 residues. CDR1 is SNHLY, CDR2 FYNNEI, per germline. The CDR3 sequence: CASSEDRVLDEQYF. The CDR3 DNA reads TGTGCCAGCAGCGAAGACAGGGTACTTGACGAGCAGTACTTC.

This CDR3 is CASSLGSYNEQFF. The CDR3 region has the DNA TGTGCCAGCAGCTTGGGCTCCTACAATGAGCAGTTCTTC. The gene calls are TRBV7-9 and TRBJ2-1; D gene unclear. The CDR3 length is 13 residues. Trimming took 3 bases from V and 0 from J, leaving 3 bases between them. Germline CDR1 is SEHNR and CDR2 is FQNEAQ (reference sequence).

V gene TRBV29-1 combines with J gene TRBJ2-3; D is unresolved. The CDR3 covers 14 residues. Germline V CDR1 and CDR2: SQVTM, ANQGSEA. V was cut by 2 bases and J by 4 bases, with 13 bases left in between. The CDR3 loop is CSVEPGFGADTQYF. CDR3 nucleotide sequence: TGCAGCGTTGAACCCGGTTTTGGGGCAGATACGCAGTATTTT.

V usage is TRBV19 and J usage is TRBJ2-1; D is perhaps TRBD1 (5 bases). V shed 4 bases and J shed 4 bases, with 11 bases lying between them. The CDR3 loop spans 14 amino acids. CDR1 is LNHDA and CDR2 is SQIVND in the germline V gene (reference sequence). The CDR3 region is CASSTQGTYNEQFF. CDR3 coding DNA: TGTGCCAGTAGTACCCAGGGTACTTACAATGAGCAGTTCTTC.

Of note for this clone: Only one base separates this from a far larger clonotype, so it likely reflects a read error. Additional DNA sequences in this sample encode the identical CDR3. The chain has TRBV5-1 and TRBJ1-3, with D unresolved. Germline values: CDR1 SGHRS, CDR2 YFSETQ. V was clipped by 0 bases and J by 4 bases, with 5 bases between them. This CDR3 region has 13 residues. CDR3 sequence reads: CASSLDGGNTIYF. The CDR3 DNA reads TGCGCCAGCAGCTTGGATGGGGGAAACACCATATATTTT.

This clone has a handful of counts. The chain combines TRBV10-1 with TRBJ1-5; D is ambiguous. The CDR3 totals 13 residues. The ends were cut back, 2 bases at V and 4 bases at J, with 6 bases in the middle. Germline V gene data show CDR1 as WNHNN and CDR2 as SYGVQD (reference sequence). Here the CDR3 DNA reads TGCGCCAGCAGTGAGGTTGGGAATCAGCCCCAGCATTTT. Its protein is CASSEVGNQPQHF.

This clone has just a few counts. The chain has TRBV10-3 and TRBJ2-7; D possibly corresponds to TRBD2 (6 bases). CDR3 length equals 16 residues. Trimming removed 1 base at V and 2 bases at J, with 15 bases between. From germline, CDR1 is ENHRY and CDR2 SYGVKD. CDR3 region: CAISELGVAVPYEQYF. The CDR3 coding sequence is TGTGCCATCAGTGAGTTGGGGGTAGCGGTCCCCTACGAGCAGTACTTC.

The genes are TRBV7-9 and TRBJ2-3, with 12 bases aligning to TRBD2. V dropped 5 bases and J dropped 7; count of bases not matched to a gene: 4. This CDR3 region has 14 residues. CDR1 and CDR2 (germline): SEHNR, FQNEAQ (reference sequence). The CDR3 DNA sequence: TGTGCCAGCAGCAGACTAGCGGGAGCGCATACGCAGTATTTT. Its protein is CASSRLAGAHTQYF. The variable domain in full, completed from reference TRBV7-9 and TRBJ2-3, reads DTGVSQNPRHKITKRGQNVTFRCDPISEHNRLYWYRQTLGQGPEFLTYFQNEAQLEKSRLLSDRFSAERPKGSFSTLEIQRTEQGDSAMYLCASSRLAGAHTQYFGPGTRLTVL.

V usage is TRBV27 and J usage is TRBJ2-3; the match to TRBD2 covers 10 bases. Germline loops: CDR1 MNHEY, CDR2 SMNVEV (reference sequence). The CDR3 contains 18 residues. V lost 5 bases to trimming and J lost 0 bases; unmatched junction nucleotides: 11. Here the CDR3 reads CASSTVLAGGQSTDTQYF. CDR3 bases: TGTGCCAGCAGTACGGTCTTAGCGGGAGGCCAAAGCACAGATACGCAGTATTTT.

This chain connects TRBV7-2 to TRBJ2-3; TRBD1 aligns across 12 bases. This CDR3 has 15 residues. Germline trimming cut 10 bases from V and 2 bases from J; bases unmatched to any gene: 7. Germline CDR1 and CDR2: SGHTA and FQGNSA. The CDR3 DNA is TGTGCCATAGACCGGGACAGGGGGCCCACAGATACGCAGTATTTT. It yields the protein CAIDRDRGPTDTQYF.

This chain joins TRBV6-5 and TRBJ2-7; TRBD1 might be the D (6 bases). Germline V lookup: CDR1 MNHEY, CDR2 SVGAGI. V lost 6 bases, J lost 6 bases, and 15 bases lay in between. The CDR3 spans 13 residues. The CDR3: CASSHTGSLEQYF. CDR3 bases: TGTGCCAGCAGCCACACAGGGTCCCTCGAGCAGTACTTC.

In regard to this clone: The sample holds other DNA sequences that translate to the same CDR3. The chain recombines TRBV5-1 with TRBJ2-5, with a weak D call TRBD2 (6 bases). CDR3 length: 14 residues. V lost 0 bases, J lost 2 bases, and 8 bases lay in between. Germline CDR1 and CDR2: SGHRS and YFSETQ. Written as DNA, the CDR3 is TGCGCCAGCAGCTTGGGGCGGGAACAAGAGACCCAGTACTTC. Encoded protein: CASSLGREQETQYF.

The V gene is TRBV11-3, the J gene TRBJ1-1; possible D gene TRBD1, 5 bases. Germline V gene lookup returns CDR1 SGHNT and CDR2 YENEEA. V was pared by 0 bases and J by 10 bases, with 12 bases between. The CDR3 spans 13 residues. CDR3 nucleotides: TGTGCCAGCAGCTTAGATCGTAATGGGGGAGCTTTCTTT. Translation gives CASSLDRNGGAFF.